Shown below are 18 T cell receptor beta chains from a single sample sequenced in a study of lymphopenia after photon versus proton radiotherapy. The data were produced by immunoSEQ multiplex PCR, yet TCRdb's version contains in-frame clones alone and is incomplete. The data show 22,000 or so clones, with around 90% seen just once and almost 9.5% held by the top ten. Sequenced material: peripheral blood, taken from a patient treated with proton-based radiotherapy. All receptors derive from a woman aged 70-85 years with pancreatic cancer. Some clones in this sample may be carry-over from other donors' samples.

This clone was recorded only once. The V call is TRBV6-6, the J call TRBJ1-1, with unresolved D. V was shortened by 6 bases and J by 0 bases, with 11 bases between the two germline ends. CDR1 is MNHNY and CDR2 is SVGAGI in the germline V gene (reference sequence). The CDR3 runs to 14 residues. CDR3 sequence reads: CASRTEILNTEAFF. DNA for the CDR3: TGTGCCAGCAGGACGGAGATATTGAACACTGAAGCTTTCTTT.

The chain couples TRBV4-2 to TRBJ2-6; the D gene is possibly TRBD2 (5 bases). Trimming took 0 bases from V and 4 from J, leaving 19 bases between them. Germline V gene lookup returns CDR1 LGHNA and CDR2 YNFKEQ. The CDR3 covers 19 residues. CDR3 loop: CASSQETGLGGGGANVLTF. The CDR3 DNA is TGTGCCAGCAGCCAAGAGACTGGACTCGGAGGCGGGGGGGCCAACGTCCTGACTTTC.

This chain connects TRBV21-1 to TRBJ2-1; TRBD2, as called in the table, went unchecked against the DNA. TRBV21-1 is listed as a pseudogene. This CDR3 is built from 17 residues. CDR3 loop: CASSEPSGRCSYNEQFF. The CDR3 DNA reads as TGTGCCAGCAGCGAACCTAGCGGGAGGTGCTCCTACAATGAGCAGTTCTTC.

The chain links TRBV5-1 to TRBJ1-1, with D possibly being TRBD1 (5 bases). Trimming stripped 7 bases from V and 8 bases from J, with 24 bases between. The CDR3 length is 15 residues. CDR1 is SGHRS, CDR2 YFSETQ, per germline. DNA of the CDR3: TGCGCCAGCGGTGAGGGAAGGGGCCGAGTCGAAGAAGCTTTCTTT. It codes for CASGEGRGRVEEAFF.

V and J are TRBV6-5 and TRBJ1-5, with D possibly TRBD1 on 6 matching bases. V gave up 6 bases and J gave up 1 base, with 13 bases separating them. The germline CDR1 and CDR2 sequences are MNHEY and SVGAGI. The CDR3 has 15 residues. The CDR3: CASRPGTQSNQPQHF. CDR3 bases: TGTGCCAGCAGACCCGGGACACAGAGCAATCAGCCCCAGCATTTT.

The chain combines TRBV6-5 with TRBJ1-1; TRBD1 agrees at 8 bases. Germline V CDR1 and CDR2: MNHEY, SVGAGI. The trim removed 5 bases at V and 0 bases at J, leaving 2 bases unmatched. The CDR3 loop spans 14 amino acids. The CDR3 region has the DNA TGTGCCAGCAGTCCGGACAGGGTGAACACTGAAGCTTTCTTT. As protein: CASSPDRVNTEAFF.

This clone has only one observation. The chain is built from TRBV18 and TRBJ2-1; 8 bases agree with TRBD2. V trimming: 0 bases; J trimming: 15 bases; junction bases outside the gene matches: 7. This CDR3 region has 13 residues. Looked up from germline, CDR1 is KGHSH and CDR2 is LQKENI. CDR3 loop: CASSPPSGNTRFF. The CDR3 nucleotides read TGTGCCAGCTCACCACCTAGCGGGAATACTCGGTTCTTC.

This clone appeared a single time. The CDR3 region is CASRPGQRKYGYTF. The CDR3 DNA is TGCGCCAGCAGACCCGGACAGAGAAAATATGGCTACACCTTC. The chain combines TRBV10-1 with TRBJ1-2; D possibly corresponds to TRBD1 (6 bases). Germline CDR1 WNHNN, CDR2 SYGVQD (reference sequence). Trimming removed 6 bases at V and 5 bases at J, with 16 bases between. The CDR3 sequence is 14 residues long.

J is TRBJ2-7 and V is TRBV30; D is unclear. CDR1 and CDR2 from the germline V gene are GTSNPN and SVGIG (reference sequence). This CDR3 comprises 12 residues. V lost 3 bases to trimming and J lost 0 bases, with 6 bases between them. Written as DNA, the CDR3 is TGTGCCTGGAGGCGCCTCTCCTACGAGCAGTACTTC. This codes for CAWRRLSYEQYF.

This chain joins TRBV6-4 and TRBJ1-2; no reliable D call. The CDR3 contains 13 residues. V was pared by 6 bases and J by 2 bases, with 10 bases between. CDR1 is MRHNA, CDR2 SNTAGT, per germline. The CDR3, as DNA: TGTGCCAGCAGAGATCCGGGAAACTATGGCTACACCTTC. It specifies CASRDPGNYGYTF.

The V and J genes are TRBV4-1 and TRBJ2-7, with D possibly TRBD2 on 6 matching bases. Trimming removed 3 bases at V and 7 bases at J, with 25 bases between. The CDR3 contains 17 residues. Looked up from germline, CDR1 is MGHRA and CDR2 is YSYEKL. The DNA of the CDR3 is TGCGCCAGCAGCCACCTCCCCGACCGCTATCGGGAGAGTGAGCAGTACTTC. This translates into CASSHLPDRYRESEQYF.

This clone was counted a single time. The rearrangement links TRBV30 to TRBJ1-4; TRBD1 is a possible D gene (6 bases). V lost 3 bases, J lost 1 base, and 9 bases lay in between. This CDR3 spans 14 amino acids. CDR1 and CDR2 from the germline V gene are GTSNPN and SVGIG (reference sequence). DNA for the CDR3: TGTGCCTGGAGCCTAGGGGGAACTAATGAAAAACTGTTTTTT. Translating gives CAWSLGGTNEKLFF. Together with reference TRBV30 and TRBJ1-4, the CDR3 gives the full variable domain: SQTIHQWPATLVQPVGSPLSLECTVEGTSNPNLYWYRQAAGRGLQLLFYSVGIGQISSEVPQNLSASRPQDRQFILSSKKLLLSDSGFYLCAWSLGGTNEKLFFGSGTQLSVL.

The chain uses TRBV21-1 and TRBJ1-1. TRBV21-1 corresponds to a pseudogene. This CDR3 is 16 amino acids long. The CDR3 region is CASSKAGGCEVTEAFF. CDR3 DNA sequence: TGTGCCAGCAGCAAAGCTGGAGGGTGTGAGGTCACTGAAGCTTTCTTT.

The chain is built from TRBV2 and TRBJ2-2; D may be TRBD2 (5 bases). Germline V gene data show CDR1 as SNHLY and CDR2 as FYNNEI. Between the trimmed V and J ends, which lost 6 bases and 3 bases, there was a span of 11 bases. The CDR3 length is 14 residues. The CDR3 here is CASRPGEYTGELFF. The CDR3 DNA sequence: TGTGCCAGCAGGCCCGGGGAGTACACCGGGGAGCTGTTTTTT.

This sequence joins TRBV30 and TRBJ2-2; perhaps TRBD2 as D (5 bases). The germline V gene has CDR1 GTSNPN and CDR2 SVGIG (reference sequence). The CDR3 is 13 amino acids. Trimming stripped 1 base from V and 4 bases from J, with 7 bases between. CDR3 DNA sequence: TGTGCCTGGAGTGCGGGAACCACCGGGGAGCTGTTTTTT. Translation gives CAWSAGTTGELFF.

This chain uses TRBV5-6 with TRBJ1-2; TRBD1 matches 7 bases. J lost 4 bases, V lost 2 bases, and 5 bases had no gene match. This CDR3 is built from 14 residues. Per germline, CDR1 SGHDT and CDR2 YYEEEE. CDR3 residues: CASSLGQAIYGYTF. The CDR3 DNA reads as TGTGCCAGCAGCTTAGGACAGGCCATCTATGGCTACACCTTC.

Only one count was recorded for this clone. The V call is TRBV10-1, the J call TRBJ2-7; 7 nucleotides agree with TRBD1. The germline gives CDR1 WNHNN, CDR2 SYGVQD (reference sequence). The CDR3 contains 16 residues. V was clipped by 5 bases and J by 0 bases; unmatched bases: 10. The CDR3 protein is CASSSSGTDRSYEQYF. DNA for the CDR3: TGCGCCAGCAGTAGCTCCGGGACAGATCGCTCCTACGAGCAGTACTTC.

The chain is built from TRBV6-5 and TRBJ1-6; TRBD1 aligns across 7 bases. The CDR3 sequence is 13 residues long. Trimming cost V 5 bases and J 10 bases; bases outside gene matches: 5. Germline loops: CDR1 MNHEY, CDR2 SVGAGI. DNA of the CDR3: TGTGCCAGCAGTGATGGACAGGAGTCACCCCTCCACTTT. This gives the protein CASSDGQESPLHF.